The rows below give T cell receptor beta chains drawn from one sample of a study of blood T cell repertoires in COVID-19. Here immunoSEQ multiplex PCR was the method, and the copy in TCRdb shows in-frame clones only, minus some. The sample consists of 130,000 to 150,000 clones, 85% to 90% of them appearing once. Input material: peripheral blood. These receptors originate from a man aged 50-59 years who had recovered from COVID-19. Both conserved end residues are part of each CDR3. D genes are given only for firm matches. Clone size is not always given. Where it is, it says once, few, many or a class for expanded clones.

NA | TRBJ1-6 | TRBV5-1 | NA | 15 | TGCGCCAGCAGCTTATCTAACAGGGAAGGTTCACCCCTCCACTTT | CASSLSNREGSPLHF
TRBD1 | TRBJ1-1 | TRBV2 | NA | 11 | TGTGCCAGCAGGACAGGGACTGAAGCTTTCTTT | CASRTGTEAFF
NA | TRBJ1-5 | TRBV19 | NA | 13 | TGTGCCAGTAGTATTTCCCAGTCAGGGAAAAAACATTTT | CASSISQSGKKHF
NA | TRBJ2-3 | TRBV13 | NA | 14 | TGTGCCAGCAGCTTTGCAGGTTTAACAGATACGCAGTATTTT | CASSFAGLTDTQYF
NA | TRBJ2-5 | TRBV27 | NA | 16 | TGTGCCAGCAGTTTATCGATAACGACAGTTAAAGAGACCCAGTACTTC | CASSLSITTVKETQYF
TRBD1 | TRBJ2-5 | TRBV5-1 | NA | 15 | TGCGCCAGCAGCTGGGGGACAGGGGGGCAAGAGACCCAGTACTTC | CASSWGTGGQETQYF
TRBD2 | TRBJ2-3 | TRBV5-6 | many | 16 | TGTGCCAGCAGCTTCGATAGCGGGGGGGCATCGGGTACGCAGTATTTT | CASSFDSGGASGTQYF
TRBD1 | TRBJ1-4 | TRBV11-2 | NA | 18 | TGTGCCAGCAGCTTACGAGACAGGGGCTTTATGGCTAATGAAAAACTGTTTTTT | CASSLRDRGFMANEKLFF
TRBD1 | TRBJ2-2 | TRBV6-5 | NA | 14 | TGTGCCAGCCGGGACAGGGCTGACACCGGGGAGCTGTTTTTT | CASRDRADTGELFF
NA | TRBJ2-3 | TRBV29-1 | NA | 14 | TGCAGCGTTGAGCTCGGGGGAGGCACAGATACGCAGTATTTT | CSVELGGGTDTQYF
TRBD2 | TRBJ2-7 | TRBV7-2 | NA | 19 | TGTGCCAGCAGCTTAGACGGGGGGCTAGCGGGGGCGGCACACTACGAGCAGTACTTC | CASSLDGGLAGAAHYEQYF
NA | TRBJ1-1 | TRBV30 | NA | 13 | TGTGCCTGGAGAGGTTTCCTGGAGACTGAAGCTTTCTTT | CAWRGFLETEAFF